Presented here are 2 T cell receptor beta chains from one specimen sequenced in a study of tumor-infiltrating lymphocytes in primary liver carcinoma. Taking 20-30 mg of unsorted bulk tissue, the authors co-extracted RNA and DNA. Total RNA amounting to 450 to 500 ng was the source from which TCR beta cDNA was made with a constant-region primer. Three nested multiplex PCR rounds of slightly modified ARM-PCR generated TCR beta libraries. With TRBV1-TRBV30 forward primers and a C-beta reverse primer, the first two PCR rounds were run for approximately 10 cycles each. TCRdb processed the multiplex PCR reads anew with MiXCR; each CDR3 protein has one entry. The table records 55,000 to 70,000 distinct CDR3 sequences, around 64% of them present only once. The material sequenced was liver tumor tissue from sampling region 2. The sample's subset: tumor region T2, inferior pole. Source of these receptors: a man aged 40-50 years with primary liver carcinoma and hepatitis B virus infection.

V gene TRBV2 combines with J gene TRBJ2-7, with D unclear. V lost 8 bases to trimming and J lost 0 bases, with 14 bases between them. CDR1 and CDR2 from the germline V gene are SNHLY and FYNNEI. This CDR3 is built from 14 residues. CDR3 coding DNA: TGTGCCAGCGGGAAGGGCGGCATCTCCTACGAGCAGTACTTC. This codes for CASGKGGISYEQYF.

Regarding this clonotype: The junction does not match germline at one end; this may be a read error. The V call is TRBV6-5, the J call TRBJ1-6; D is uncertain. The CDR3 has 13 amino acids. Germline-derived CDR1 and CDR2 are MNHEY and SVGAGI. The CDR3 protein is CASIESAGSQPHF. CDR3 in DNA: TGTGCTAGCATCGAATCCGCGGGGAGCCAACCCCACTTT.